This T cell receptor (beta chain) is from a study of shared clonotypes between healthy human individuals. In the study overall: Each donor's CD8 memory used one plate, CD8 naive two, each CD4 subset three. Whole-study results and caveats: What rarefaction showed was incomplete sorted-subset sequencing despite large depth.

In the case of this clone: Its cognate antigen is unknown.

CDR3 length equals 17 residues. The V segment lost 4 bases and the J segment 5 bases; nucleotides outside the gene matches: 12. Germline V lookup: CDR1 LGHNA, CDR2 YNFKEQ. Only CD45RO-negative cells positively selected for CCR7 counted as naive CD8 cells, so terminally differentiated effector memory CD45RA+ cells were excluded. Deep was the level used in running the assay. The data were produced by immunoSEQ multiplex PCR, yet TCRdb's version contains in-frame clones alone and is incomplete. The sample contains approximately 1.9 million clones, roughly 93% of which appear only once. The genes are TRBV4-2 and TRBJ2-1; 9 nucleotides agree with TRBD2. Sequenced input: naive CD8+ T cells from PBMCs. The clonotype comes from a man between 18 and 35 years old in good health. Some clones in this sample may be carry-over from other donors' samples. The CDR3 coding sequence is TGTGCCAGCAGCCGCTCCGGGGGCGGGAGGGCCAACAATGAGCAGTTCTTC. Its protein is CASSRSGGGRANNEQFF.